What follows are 21 T cell receptor beta chains derived from one specimen sequenced in a study of blood T cell repertoires in COVID-19. Measured with immunoSEQ multiplex PCR; TCRdb has only the in-frame clones, and not every one. Of 88,000 or so clones in the sample, around 79% were seen once. Material: peripheral blood. These receptors came from a human donor in a cohort sampled during active COVID-19.

This rearrangement joins TRBV27 to TRBJ1-6; TRBD1 aligns across 7 bases. This CDR3 is built from 14 residues. The V gene's germline CDR1 is MNHEY and CDR2 SMNVEV (reference sequence). V trimming: 4 bases; J trimming: 9 bases; junction bases outside the gene matches: 6. This CDR3 is CASSSYRGGSPLHF. The CDR3 region has the DNA TGTGCCAGCAGTTCATACAGGGGTGGTTCACCCCTCCACTTT.

This chain joins TRBV7-3 and TRBJ2-2, with 7 positions matching TRBD2. Losses at the gene ends were 2 bases for V and 0 bases for J; bases not matched to a gene: 3. Germline V CDR1 and CDR2: SGHTA, FQGTGA. The CDR3 is made up of 16 amino acids. The CDR3 DNA reads as TGTGCCAGCAGCTTATTTCTAGCGGCGAACACCGGGGAGCTGTTTTTT. It codes for CASSLFLAANTGELFF. The variable domain in full, with the rest retrieved from reference TRBV7-3 and TRBJ2-2, is GAGVSQTPSNKVTEKGKYVELRCDPISGHTALYWYRQSLGQGPEFLIYFQGTGAADDSGLPNDRFFAVRPEGSVSTLKIQRTERGDSAVYLCASSLFLAANTGELFFGEGSRLTVL.

V gene TRBV28 combines with J gene TRBJ2-7; TRBD2 matches 9 bases. V lost 4 bases to trimming and J lost 1 base; unmatched junction nucleotides: 8. Germline loops: CDR1 MDHEN, CDR2 SYDVKM. The CDR3 loop spans 16 amino acids. The CDR3 spells CASSSNRLADSYEQYF. The DNA for the CDR3 is TGTGCCAGCAGTTCAAATAGACTAGCGGATTCCTACGAGCAGTACTTC.

The rearrangement links TRBV3-1 (or the pseudogene TRBV3-2) to TRBJ1-3, with a tentative D call TRBD1 (5 bases). Germline CDR1 LGHDT, CDR2 YNNKEL (reference sequence). The V gene lost 1 base and the J gene lost 4 bases, with 14 bases spanning the gap. CDR3 length: 16 residues. The CDR3 DNA reads as TGTGCCAGCAGCCAAGGGTATAACGACAGAGGAAACACCATATATTTT. Translating it yields CASSQGYNDRGNTIYF.

V and J are TRBV10-2 and TRBJ1-3; D remains unclear. Per germline, CDR1 WSHSY and CDR2 SAAADI. Trimming took 2 bases from V and 0 from J, leaving 5 bases between them. The length of the CDR3 is 14 residues. The CDR3, as DNA: TGCGCCAGCAGTGAGGGCAACTCTGGAAACACCATATATTTT. Protein sequence: CASSEGNSGNTIYF.

This chain links TRBV6-5 with TRBJ2-7; 8 positions match TRBD2. CDR1 is MNHEY and CDR2 is SVGAGI in the germline V gene. V lost 4 bases, J lost 2 bases, and 7 bases stayed unmatched. CDR3 length equals 15 residues. The CDR3 sequence is CASSSYSGVAYEQYF. The CDR3 DNA follows: TGTGCCAGCAGTTCTTATAGCGGGGTGGCCTACGAGCAGTACTTC.

V is TRBV7-9 and J is TRBJ2-7; 12 nucleotides match TRBD2. The CDR3 extends over 16 amino acids. J gave up 6 bases and V 0 bases, and 6 bases lay outside the gene matches. Germline V CDR1 and CDR2: SEHNR, FQNEAQ (reference sequence). CDR3 coding DNA: TGTGCCAGCAGCTTAGCATCGACTAGCGGGAGCCTCGAGCAGTACTTC. Protein product: CASSLASTSGSLEQYF.

The genes are TRBV6-1 and TRBJ2-5; 8 bases are shared with TRBD2. The germline V gene encodes CDR1 MNHNS and CDR2 SASEGT. V was clipped by 4 bases and J by 5 bases; unmatched bases: 15. The CDR3 is 17 amino acids. CDR3 coding DNA: TGTGCCAGCAGTGGCCTACGAGCGGGAGAATGGTGGGAGACCCAGTACTTC. Translating gives CASSGLRAGEWWETQYF.

The V call is TRBV2, the J call TRBJ2-7, with 11 positions matching TRBD2. CDR3 size: 16 residues. V shed 5 bases and J 0 bases; nucleotides not matched to a gene: 6. The V gene's germline CDR1 is SNHLY and CDR2 FYNNEI. CDR3 region: CASSPGLAGSSYEQYF. In DNA form, the CDR3 reads TGTGCCAGCAGTCCAGGACTAGCGGGTAGCTCCTACGAGCAGTACTTC.

The chain links TRBV10-3 to TRBJ1-1; D may be TRBD1 (6 bases). Deletions cut 6 bases from V and 1 base from J, with 12 bases between. Germline V gene data show CDR1 as ENHRY and CDR2 as SYGVKD. This CDR3 spans 14 amino acids. The CDR3 loop is CAISPGHQNTEAFF. DNA of the CDR3: TGTGCCATCAGCCCGGGACATCAGAACACTGAAGCTTTCTTT.

The chain is built from TRBV4-1 and TRBJ1-4, with D perhaps TRBD1 (6 bases). Germline CDR1 is MGHRA and CDR2 is YSYEKL. Trimming stripped 2 bases from V and 3 bases from J, with 7 bases between. The CDR3 runs 14 residues. The CDR3 nucleotides are TGCGCCAGCAGCCAACAGGGGCCTAATGAAAAACTGTTTTTT. It encodes CASSQQGPNEKLFF.

A single count supports this clone. The chain is built from TRBV18 and TRBJ2-1; no definite D call. V was shortened by 1 base and J by 5 bases, with 9 bases between the two germline ends. Germline V gives CDR1 KGHSH, CDR2 LQKENI. This CDR3 contains 14 residues. CDR3: CASSPRNRDNEQFF. The CDR3 DNA is TGTGCCAGCTCACCACGTAATCGCGACAATGAGCAGTTCTTC.

CDR3 residues: CSARGLAFNTGELFF. DNA of the CDR3: TGCAGCGCACGGGGACTAGCCTTCAACACCGGGGAGCTGTTTTTT. This sequence joins TRBV29-1 and TRBJ2-2; TRBD2 agrees at 9 bases. CDR1 and CDR2 (germline): SQVTM, ANQGSEA. The CDR3 runs 15 residues. Trimming took 7 bases from V and 2 from J; bases not matched to a gene: 8.

The chain recombines TRBV29-1 with TRBJ2-7; 10 positions agree with TRBD2. This CDR3 has 13 residues. Per the germline V gene, CDR1 is SQVTM and CDR2 is ANQGSEA. The V and J ends lost 7 bases and 5 bases, in that order; junction bases with no gene match: 8. CDR3 sequence reads: CSATGLARNEQYF. Here the CDR3 DNA reads TGCAGCGCAACGGGACTAGCGAGGAACGAGCAGTACTTC.

The chain has TRBV29-1 and TRBJ1-1; no clear D gene. This CDR3 has 12 residues. The V and J ends lost 5 bases and 6 bases respectively, with 13 bases between them. Germline CDR1 is SQVTM and CDR2 is ANQGSEA. The CDR3 sequence is CSVFRLTAEAFF. CDR3 nucleotide sequence: TGCAGCGTTTTCAGACTTACGGCTGAAGCTTTCTTT.

V usage is TRBV3-1 (or the pseudogene TRBV3-2) and J usage is TRBJ1-2, with no clear D. V lost 2 bases and J lost 4, with 11 bases in between. Germline V gene data show CDR1 as LGHDT and CDR2 as YNNKEL (reference sequence). CDR3 length equals 14 residues. The CDR3 DNA reads as TGTGCCAGCAGCCAAACACAACTACTCTATGGCTACACCTTC. It yields the protein CASSQTQLLYGYTF.

The V call is TRBV5-1, the J call TRBJ2-1, with TRBD2 as a possible D gene (6 bases). This CDR3 contains 16 residues. The V end was cut by 3 bases, the J end by 5 bases, with 18 bases between. Per the germline V gene, CDR1 is SGHRS and CDR2 is YFSETQ. The chain's CDR3 is CASSYNGGQIDNEQFF. As DNA, the CDR3 is TGCGCCAGCAGCTATAACGGAGGGCAGATAGACAATGAGCAGTTCTTC.

The J gene is TRBJ2-7, the V gene TRBV24-1; tentatively, D is TRBD2 (6 bases). Deletions cut 2 bases from V and 0 bases from J, with 13 bases between. The CDR3 runs 16 residues. Germline lookup yields CDR1 KGHDR and CDR2 SFDVKD. The CDR3 is CATSDSQSGLSYEQYF. As DNA, the CDR3 is TGTGCCACCAGTGATTCCCAATCGGGACTCTCCTACGAGCAGTACTTC.

The J gene is TRBJ2-1, the V gene TRBV4-3; D remains ambiguous. CDR3 length equals 16 residues. V shed 4 bases and J shed 0 bases, with 13 bases lying between them. Germline-derived CDR1 and CDR2 are LGHNA and YSLEER. The CDR3 DNA is TGCGCCAGCAGCCGCACCTACTCTACCTCCTACAATGAGCAGTTCTTC. Translation: CASSRTYSTSYNEQFF.

The genes are TRBV3-1 (or the pseudogene TRBV3-2) and TRBJ2-7, with TRBD1 as a possible D gene (6 bases). The CDR3 is made up of 15 amino acids. CDR1 and CDR2 from the germline V gene are LGHDT and YNNKEL (reference sequence). The germline V and J ends were trimmed by 5 bases and 7 bases, with 21 bases remaining between them. The CDR3 DNA follows: TGTGCCAGCAGCAGATTGACAGGATCTTTGAGGGAGCAGTACTTC. Translated: CASSRLTGSLREQYF.

The genes are TRBV11-3 and TRBJ1-1, with no clear D. The CDR3 runs to 13 residues. V lost 4 bases and J lost 0, with 6 bases in between. CDR1 SGHNT and CDR2 YENEEA come from the germline V gene. This chain's CDR3 is CASSYGVNTEAFF. Written as DNA, the CDR3 is TGTGCCAGCAGCTACGGGGTGAACACTGAAGCTTTCTTT.